This is a list of T cell receptor beta chains from one sample in a study of T cells in Graves' hyperthyroidism and ophthalmopathy. TCRdb passed the multiplex PCR reads through MiXCR, listing each CDR3 protein once. The data contain around 620,000 distinct CDR3 sequences, around 45% of them singletons. Sequenced material: peripheral blood or thyroid tissue (not recorded which). These receptors were obtained from an adult woman with Graves' disease, either hyperthyroidism or ophthalmopathy (not recorded which). CDR3s include the opening cysteine and the closing phenylalanine or tryptophan.

cdr3_aa v_call
CAISPQGGEKLFF TRBV6-1
CASSQDSRGPETQYF TRBV4-1
CSARTGATEAFF TRBV20-1
CASIGTTQNTGELFF TRBV2
CASSSGQSWAPPLHF TRBV7-9
CASSQDRRDVYSNQPQHF TRBV4-1
CASSQGPTGRNYGYTF TRBV3-1
CASSLARHLSNQPQHF TRBV7-8
CASSVVRDRNSYEQYF TRBV9
CASRGRMAGVGRNEQFF TRBV7-8
CASASGSEETQYF TRBV2
CASSQGAEYSGYTF TRBV7-2
CASSKLEPDGDSYGYTF TRBV7-9
CASRPTTGSYEKLFF TRBV28
CASSLPGQGVHEQYF TRBV12-3/TRBV12-4
CAIREQDRRNYGYTF TRBV10-3
CAGSYGGAGIYEQYF TRBV6-5
CASSRGADAYYGYTF TRBV9
CSARESYEKLFF TRBV20-1
CASSQDRERDTTGELFF TRBV4-1
CTSGPNQETQYF TRBV7-7
CASSPTGGQSGYTF TRBV5-1
CASSWPGGFKTQYF TRBV7-9
CASSHPGSEAFF TRBV12-3/TRBV12-4
CASRAGQGFF TRBV2
CASSLPRTLVTGELFF TRBV7-2
CASSEFAGGRETQYF TRBV10-1
CASSEPQGSNPGNAIYF TRBV9
CASSPGRSTEAFF TRBV7-2
CATSKTSNRNEQFF TRBV15
CAWSEGLGDEQYF TRBV30
CSARVPDSTGRETQYF TRBV20-1